A single sample is the source of the 22 T cell receptor beta chains below, sequenced in a study. MiXCR, run by TCRdb on the RT-PCR reads, gives a single entry per CDR3 protein. Altogether hundreds of thousands of distinct CDR3 sequences are present, 11% to 15% being singletons, with the ten largest covering 3% to 4.5%. The sample consisted of memory CD4+ T cells from blood. The receptors here all came from a female donor in good health, serving as a healthy control.

In this sample, this clonotype turned up once. The chain is built from TRBV5-1 and TRBJ1-1; TRBD1 is a possible D gene (5 bases). The CDR3 totals 12 residues. CDR1 SGHRS and CDR2 YFSETQ come from the germline V gene. Trimming cost V 0 bases and J 8 bases, with 8 bases left between them. The CDR3 sequence is CASSLDPGEAFF. DNA for the CDR3: TGCGCCAGCAGCTTGGATCCAGGGGAAGCTTTCTTT.

In its sample, this clonotype was seen a few times. V and J are TRBV5-6 and TRBJ2-1; D tentatively fits TRBD1 or TRBD2 (5 bases each). In germline, CDR1 is SGHDT, CDR2 YYEEEE. V shed 3 bases and J shed 3 bases, with 13 bases lying between them. This CDR3 contains 15 residues. The CDR3, as DNA: TGTGCCAGCAGCTGGGGACGGTGGAGCTACAATGAGCAGTTCTTC. Encoded protein: CASSWGRWSYNEQFF.

This clonotype appeared many times. The rearrangement links TRBV10-3 to TRBJ2-5; 9 nucleotides line up with TRBD2. Trimming cost V 3 bases and J 1 base; bases outside gene matches: 0. The CDR3 spans 14 residues. Germline values: CDR1 ENHRY, CDR2 SYGVKD. In DNA form, the CDR3 reads TGTGCCATCAGTGAACTAGCGGGCCAAGAGACCCAGTACTTC. Protein: CAISELAGQETQYF.

This clonotype was observed at least ten times. The V call is TRBV12-3 or TRBV12-4, the J call TRBJ2-5; D is perhaps TRBD1 (6 bases). V lost 7 bases and J lost 2, with 14 bases in between. The CDR3 is 14 amino acids. The CDR3, as DNA: TGTGCCAGCACCTTCGACAGGCCACAAGAGACCCAGTACTTC. Protein: CASTFDRPQETQYF.

This clonotype showed up many times. The gene calls are TRBV6-2 or TRBV6-3 and TRBJ1-5; 8 bases are shared with TRBD1. Germline loops: CDR1 MNHEY, CDR2 SVGEGT. J gave up 2 bases and V 6 bases, and 6 bases lay outside the gene matches. The CDR3 length is 15 residues. The CDR3: CASSTDRVGNQPQHF. The CDR3 coding sequence is TGTGCCAGCAGCACGGACAGGGTCGGCAATCAGCCCCAGCATTTT.

The chain carries TRBV7-6 and TRBJ1-1; D unresolved. The CDR3 is made up of 15 amino acids. Germline CDR1 is SGHVS and CDR2 is FNYEAQ. The V end lost 5 bases, the J end lost 1 base, and 14 bases lay between the germline ends. The CDR3 loop is CASSDQLQTNTEAFF. CDR3 nucleotide sequence: TGTGCCAGCAGCGACCAACTTCAGACGAACACTGAAGCTTTCTTT.

This clonotype was picked up a small number of times. This chain connects TRBV5-1 to TRBJ1-3; maybe TRBD1 (5 bases). Germline V lookup: CDR1 SGHRS, CDR2 YFSETQ. The CDR3 is 16 amino acids. The V end was cut by 0 bases, the J end by 0 bases, with 10 bases between. CDR3 loop: CASSLDSGLSGNTIYF. The CDR3 DNA sequence: TGCGCCAGCAGCTTGGATTCGGGACTCTCTGGAAACACCATATATTTT.

This clonotype turned up a few times. The CDR3 sequence: CASSPMISGGQETQYF. CDR3 nucleotides: TGTGCCAGCAGCCCGATGATTAGCGGAGGGCAAGAGACCCAGTACTTC. This chain links TRBV5-4 with TRBJ2-5; tentatively, D is TRBD2 (6 bases). The CDR3 extends over 16 amino acids. CDR1 and CDR2 (germline): SGHNT, YYREEE (reference sequence). The ends were cut back, 4 bases at V and 2 bases at J, with 18 bases in the middle.

This sequence joins TRBV3-1 and TRBJ1-1; no clear D gene. Germline CDR1 reads LGHDT; CDR2 reads YNNKEL (reference sequence). The V end was cut by 1 base, the J end by 14 bases, with 11 bases between. CDR3 length: 11 amino acids. The CDR3 loop is CASSQASSTFF. CDR3 DNA sequence: TGTGCCAGCAGCCAAGCGTCTTCAACATTCTTT.

This clonotype was counted only a few times. The chain uses TRBV6-5 and TRBJ1-2, with a tentative D call TRBD1 (5 bases). From germline, CDR1 is MNHEY and CDR2 SVGAGI. Trimming cost V 5 bases and J 4 bases, with 20 bases left between them. The CDR3 has 16 amino acids. CDR3 sequence: CASSQQTTAPSYGYTF. The CDR3 nucleotides are TGTGCCAGCAGTCAGCAAACGACAGCCCCGAGCTATGGCTACACCTTC.

The chain employs TRBV20-1 and TRBJ2-2, with 7 bases fitting TRBD2. CDR1 and CDR2 (germline): DFQATT, SNEGSKA (reference sequence). The trim removed 3 bases at V and 2 bases at J, leaving 3 bases unmatched. The CDR3 spans 14 residues. The CDR3 here is CSASPGGNTGELFF. The DNA for the CDR3 is TGCAGTGCTAGTCCGGGAGGCAACACCGGGGAGCTGTTTTTT.

There are many counts of this clonotype. The rearrangement uses TRBV5-1 and TRBJ2-1; 7 bases match TRBD1. V dropped 5 bases and J dropped 0; count of bases not matched to a gene: 5. The CDR3 consists of 15 residues. From germline, CDR1 is SGHRS and CDR2 YFSETQ. The CDR3 DNA is TGCGCCAGCAGGTCAACAGGGGTCTCCTACAATGAGCAGTTCTTC. This encodes CASRSTGVSYNEQFF.

The chain uses TRBV7-2 and TRBJ2-5, with TRBD1 matching 9 bases. Unmatched junction bases numbered 7, after V lost 8 bases and J lost 3 bases. The germline CDR1 and CDR2 sequences are SGHTA and FQGNSA. The CDR3 consists of 14 residues. The CDR3 DNA sequence: TGTGCCAGCCGCAGACAGGGGGGCGAAGAGACCCAGTACTTC. Translation: CASRRQGGEETQYF.

This rearrangement joins TRBV28 to TRBJ2-3; 8 bases align to TRBD2. Germline CDR1 and CDR2: MDHEN and SYDVKM. V lost 8 bases and J lost 2; bases outside the gene matches: 6. The CDR3 sequence is 14 residues long. DNA for the CDR3: TGTGCCAGCTTTGCAGCGGGAGCCACAGATACGCAGTATTTT. Amino acid sequence: CASFAAGATDTQYF.

The rearrangement links TRBV7-2 to TRBJ2-1, with TRBD2 identical over 9 bases. This CDR3 region has 16 residues. From germline, CDR1 is SGHTA and CDR2 FQGNSA. Trimming removed 0 bases from V and 7 bases from J; junction bases left unmatched: 7. CDR3: CASSLAKSGRMNEQFF. CDR3 nucleotides: TGTGCCAGCAGCTTAGCTAAGAGCGGGAGGATGAATGAGCAGTTCTTC.

This clonotype was counted at least ten times. V is TRBV10-3 and J is TRBJ2-5; 7 bases are shared with TRBD1. The CDR3 spans 15 residues. The V gene's germline CDR1 is ENHRY and CDR2 SYGVKD. The ends lost 4 bases at V and 1 base at J; junction bases unmatched: 6. Here the CDR3 reads CAISGQPGGQETQYF. CDR3 DNA sequence: TGTGCCATCAGTGGACAGCCAGGGGGCCAAGAGACCCAGTACTTC.

This clonotype was detected many times. The gene calls are TRBV6-5 and TRBJ2-4; D remains ambiguous. The CDR3 contains 13 residues. Germline V gene data show CDR1 as MNHEY and CDR2 as SVGAGI. V shed 0 bases and J shed 4 bases, with 4 bases lying between them. The CDR3 DNA is TGTGCCAGCAGTTACTCCACAAAAAACATTCAGTACTTC. Translating gives CASSYSTKNIQYF.

The V and J genes are TRBV2 and TRBJ1-6; D remains unclear. Germline V gene sequence: CDR1 SNHLY, CDR2 FYNNEI. The CDR3 runs to 14 residues. V was trimmed by 2 bases and J by 8 bases, leaving 10 bases between them. DNA for the CDR3: TGTGCCAGCAGTGAATGGGGTATGGATTCACCCCTCCACTTT. This translates into CASSEWGMDSPLHF.

This clonotype has ten or more counts. The gene calls are TRBV29-1 and TRBJ2-1; the D gene could be TRBD1 or TRBD2 (5 bases each). The CDR3 consists of 13 residues. Trimming cost V 4 bases and J 9 bases, with 16 bases left between them. Germline V gene lookup returns CDR1 SQVTM and CDR2 ANQGSEA. The DNA for the CDR3 is TGCAGCGTTGCAACTGAAAAGAGGGGTGAGCAGTTCTTC. Its translation is CSVATEKRGEQFF.

The chain links TRBV20-1 to TRBJ2-1; the match to TRBD2 covers 12 bases. The CDR3 is 16 residues long. The germline V gene has CDR1 DFQATT and CDR2 SNEGSKA (reference sequence). Trimming removed 2 bases from V and 4 bases from J; junction bases left unmatched: 6. The chain's CDR3 is CSARTLAGGTYNEQFF. Here the CDR3 DNA reads TGCAGTGCTAGAACACTAGCGGGAGGCACTTACAATGAGCAGTTCTTC.

The gene calls are TRBV27 and TRBJ1-1, with 7 bases that match TRBD1. This CDR3 spans 15 amino acids. Germline CDR1 is MNHEY and CDR2 is SMNVEV (reference sequence). Trimming at V came to 5 bases and at J to 5 bases, leaving 11 bases not matched to a gene. The CDR3 DNA follows: TGTGCCAGCAGTATGGAGACAGGGCGTGAGACTGAAGCTTTCTTT. Amino acids: CASSMETGRETEAFF.

The genes are TRBV5-1 and TRBJ1-2; no reliable D call. This CDR3 has 15 residues. Germline-derived CDR1 and CDR2 are SGHRS and YFSETQ. The germline V and J ends were trimmed by 1 base and 1 base, with 11 bases remaining between them. In DNA, the CDR3 is TGCGCCAGCAGCTTGATGGCGGGTAGTAACTATGGCTACACCTTC. This sequence encodes CASSLMAGSNYGYTF.